Included here is one T cell receptor beta chain sequence, with context. The sample is drawn from a study of blood T cells in healthy people across ages. Trimming took 3 bases from V and 0 from J, leaving 10 bases between them. The CDR3 contains 15 residues. Looked up from germline, CDR1 is MNHNS and CDR2 is SASEGT. Together with a sample-barcoded 5' primer, a J-beta primer mix was included in a second PCR lasting about 6 to 11 cycles. TCRdb called the 5' RACE reads again in MiXCR, with one record for every CDR3 protein. This table has hundreds of thousands of distinct CDR3 sequences, about 30% appearing once. Each donor was a healthy Caucasian individual from Russia, aged roughly 6 to 90.

The chain has TRBV6-1 and TRBJ2-3; D may correspond to TRBD1 or TRBD2 (6 bases each). Sequencing input: blood. The clonotype originates from a woman older than 75 in good health. CDR3 in amino acids: CASSDGGRSTDTQYF. The CDR3 bases are TGTGCCAGCAGTGATGGGGGGCGTAGCACAGATACGCAGTATTTT.